The present entry profiles one T cell receptor (beta chain) with its context. This entry belongs to a study of cytomegalovirus exposure and HLA in healthy donors. The PCR ran on 60 Vbeta and 13 Jbeta primers. TCRdb's table, derived via immunoSEQ multiplex PCR, lists solely in-frame clones and lacks some. The repertoire holds approximately 170,000 clones, with over 75% as singletons. Germline V gene data show CDR1 as KGHSH and CDR2 as LQKENI. The CDR3 length is 15 residues. Trimming removed 5 bases from V and 10 bases from J; junction bases left unmatched: 9. Input material: PBMCs. The chain couples TRBV18 to TRBJ1-6, with 9 bases aligning to TRBD1. The receptor was derived from a female donor in good health and CMV-seronegative. Written as DNA, the CDR3 is TGTGCCAGCTCAGAACAGGGGGCAGTTGGATCACCCCTCCACTTT. Its protein product is CASSEQGAVGSPLHF.